Listed here are 4 T cell receptor beta chains from one sample, sequenced in a study of OX40 agonist ivuxolimab in advanced cancers. The method was immunoSEQ multiplex PCR; TCRdb's version includes in-frame clones alone and lacks a portion of them. The table has tens of thousands of clones, 84% seen once. Sequences were derived from CD4+ or CD8+ T cells sorted from blood, sampled in a trial of the OX40 agonist ivuxolimab. Receptors originate from an adult with an advanced solid tumor such as melanoma, head and neck, liver or kidney cancer.

The sample holds one count of this clone. The chain uses TRBV7-2 and TRBJ2-6; no firm D call. CDR1 is SGHTA and CDR2 is FQGNSA in the germline V gene. The CDR3 loop spans 19 amino acids. The V gene lost 0 bases and the J gene lost 0 bases, with 15 bases spanning the gap. The CDR3 region is CASSLAGMGSSSGANVLTF. The CDR3 nucleotides read TGTGCCAGCAGCTTAGCGGGGATGGGCTCGAGCTCTGGGGCCAACGTCCTGACTTTC.

The genes are TRBV5-4 and TRBJ1-6; D is ambiguous. The CDR3 is made up of 14 amino acids. Between the trimmed V and J ends, which lost 4 bases and 7 bases, there was a span of 12 bases. The germline CDR1 and CDR2 sequences are SGHNT and YYREEE (reference sequence). In DNA form, the CDR3 reads TGTGCCAGCAGCCTAGAAAGGGTAAATTCACCCCTCCACTTT. Translating gives CASSLERVNSPLHF.

The sample holds one count of this clone. In DNA, the CDR3 is TGTGCCAGCAGCTCAGGCAACGGACAGGGGGCGATAGAGCAGTTCTTC. This codes for CASSSGNGQGAIEQFF. The chain employs TRBV7-3 and TRBJ2-1, with 11 positions matching TRBD1. This CDR3 spans 16 amino acids. The germline V gene encodes CDR1 SGHTA and CDR2 FQGTGA. V shed 4 bases, J shed 10 bases, and the junction held 12 bases outside the gene matches.

A few counts support this clone. This chain links TRBV10-3 with TRBJ1-1, with D maybe TRBD1 (6 bases). In germline, CDR1 is ENHRY, CDR2 SYGVKD. Trimming took 0 bases from V and 5 from J, leaving 13 bases between them. This CDR3 region has 15 residues. The CDR3 spells CAISESNREGTEAFF. CDR3 DNA: TGTGCCATCAGTGAGTCGAACAGGGAAGGTACTGAAGCTTTCTTT.